Shown below are 7 T cell receptor beta chains from a single sample sequenced in a study of radiation and T cells in renal cell carcinoma. Time point here: baseline pretreatment blood. Treatment of the sample: 15 Gy SBRT to primary tumor, nephrectomy 4 weeks later. Clones were sequenced by immunoSEQ multiplex PCR, and TCRdb holds only the in-frame ones, with some missing. The sample shows roughly 130,000 clones, 70% to 90% of them seen only once. The source was blood, collected from a patient whose treatment included radiotherapy and nephrectomy. These receptors were collected from a woman aged 45-60 years with renal cell carcinoma.

The chain carries TRBV14 and TRBJ2-7; D remains ambiguous. CDR3 length: 12 amino acids. V gave up 1 base and J gave up 4 bases, with 5 bases separating them. Germline assignment: CDR1 SGHDN and CDR2 FVKESK. CDR3 sequence (DNA): TGTGCCAGCAGCCAAGCCGGATACGAGCAGTACTTC. It is translated as CASSQAGYEQYF.

This clone was observed a few times. The chain links TRBV30 to TRBJ1-1; tentative D call: TRBD1 (5 bases). Germline V gene sequence: CDR1 GTSNPN, CDR2 SVGIG (reference sequence). Trimming removed 0 bases from V and 4 bases from J, with 12 bases in between. CDR3 length: 14 amino acids. The CDR3 region is CAWSVGLGGTEAFF. CDR3 DNA sequence: TGTGCCTGGAGTGTGGGCCTTGGGGGCACTGAAGCTTTCTTT.

The chain has TRBV10-3 and TRBJ2-3, with a possible D match to TRBD2 (7 bases). CDR1 is ENHRY and CDR2 is SYGVKD in the germline V gene. This CDR3 spans 15 amino acids. With 3 bases removed from V and 2 bases from J, the gap between germline ends came to 12 bases. The CDR3 DNA reads as TGTGCCATCAGTGATTGGGGGGGGCCCACAGATACGCAGTATTTT. Encoded protein: CAISDWGGPTDTQYF.

This clone was observed a single time. The germline gene is not matched at one end of the junction; a read error may be the cause. Other DNA sequences in this sample translate to the same CDR3. The chain is built from TRBV6-6 and TRBJ1-1, with a possible D match to TRBD1 (6 bases). The CDR3 has 14 residues. Germline V gene sequence: CDR1 MNHNY, CDR2 SVGAGI (reference sequence). The CDR3 here is CASSRDRQNTEAFF. The CDR3 DNA reads TGTGCTAGCAGTCGAGACAGGCAGAACACTGAAGCTTTCTTT.

V is TRBV18 and J is TRBJ2-7; D uncertain. Germline assignment: CDR1 KGHSH and CDR2 LQKENI. This CDR3 is built from 13 residues. Between the trimmed V and J ends, which lost 1 base and 2 bases, there was a span of 6 bases. CDR3 DNA: TGTGCCAGCTCACCACGTGAACCCTACGAGCAGTACTTC. Amino acids: CASSPREPYEQYF.

This chain links TRBV4-2 with TRBJ1-4; D unresolved. This CDR3 spans 16 amino acids. Trimming took off 3 bases at V and 0 bases at J, with 11 bases between the two ends. Germline CDR1 and CDR2: LGHNA and YNFKEQ. CDR3 protein: CASSQAKEATNEKLFF. CDR3 nucleotides: TGTGCCAGCAGCCAGGCTAAGGAGGCAACTAATGAAAAACTGTTTTTT.

V usage is TRBV9 and J usage is TRBJ2-1; no clear D gene. Looked up from germline, CDR1 is SGDLS and CDR2 is YYNGEE. V was pared by 0 bases and J by 8 bases, with 6 bases between. This CDR3 spans 12 amino acids. CDR3 bases: TGTGCCAGCAGCGTAGCAGACGATGAGCAGTTCTTC. Translation: CASSVADDEQFF.